Presented here are 29 T cell receptor beta chains from one specimen sequenced in a study of T cell responses to AZD1222 COVID-19 vaccine. The assay was immunoSEQ multiplex PCR, and TCRdb's table has in-frame clones only and misses some. The table records approximately 76,000 clones, about nine tenths of them present only once. Sequenced material: peripheral blood, taken on day 0 of MenACWY control vaccination. Receptors were obtained from an adult in good health.

V gene TRBV7-2 combines with J gene TRBJ1-1; D call uncertain. The CDR3 covers 14 residues. The ends were cut back, 8 bases at V and 1 base at J, with 14 bases in the middle. CDR1 and CDR2 (germline): SGHTA, FQGNSA. The CDR3 region is CASCAGRSNTEAFF. Written as DNA, the CDR3 is TGTGCCAGCTGTGCCGGACGATCGAACACTGAAGCTTTCTTT. The entire variable domain, with the rest obtained from reference TRBV7-2 and TRBJ1-1, is as follows: GAGVSQSPSNKVTEKGKDVELRCDPISGHTALYWYRQSLGQGLEFLIYFQGNSAPDKSGLPSDRFSAERTGGSVSTLTIQRTQQEDSAVYLCASCAGRSNTEAFFGQGTRLTVV.

This sequence joins TRBV19 and TRBJ1-2, with 12 bases identical to TRBD1. The V gene end was trimmed by 7 bases and the J gene end by 0 bases; junction bases not matched to a gene: 6. Per the germline V gene, CDR1 is LNHDA and CDR2 is SQIVND (reference sequence). The CDR3 extends over 16 amino acids. This CDR3 is CASISGTGGPNYGYTF. The CDR3, as DNA: TGTGCCAGTATTTCCGGGACAGGGGGCCCTAACTATGGCTACACCTTC.

The chain uses TRBV9 and TRBJ1-1; maybe TRBD1 (6 bases). The CDR3 contains 14 residues. V lost 0 bases, J lost 1 base, and 7 bases lay in between. Germline V gene sequence: CDR1 SGDLS, CDR2 YYNGEE. The CDR3 DNA follows: TGTGCCAGCAGCGTAGGGACAGAGAACACTGAAGCTTTCTTT. This translates into CASSVGTENTEAFF.

This clone was picked up one time. The rearrangement uses TRBV28 and TRBJ1-5, with 9 bases lining up with TRBD1. The CDR3 has 16 amino acids. Germline V lookup: CDR1 MDHEN, CDR2 SYDVKM. The V gene end was trimmed by 8 bases and the J gene end by 3 bases; junction bases not matched to a gene: 11. CDR3 in DNA: TGTGCCAGCGTCTTCTCGGGACAGGGCCCCAATCAGCCCCAGCATTTT. Its protein is CASVFSGQGPNQPQHF.

J is TRBJ2-1 and V is TRBV9; 7 positions match TRBD2. CDR1 is SGDLS, CDR2 YYNGEE, per germline. The ends lost 0 bases at V and 4 bases at J; junction bases unmatched: 4. The CDR3 length is 15 residues. The CDR3 sequence: CASSVDLAVYNEQFF. The CDR3 DNA sequence: TGTGCCAGCAGCGTAGACCTAGCGGTTTACAATGAGCAGTTCTTC.

The chain uses TRBV18 and TRBJ1-1; D is unclear. This CDR3 region has 14 residues. The germline V and J ends were trimmed by 1 base and 2 bases, with 8 bases remaining between them. Looked up from germline, CDR1 is KGHSH and CDR2 is LQKENI. CDR3 coding DNA: TGTGCCAGCTCACCACAGGGTCAAAACACTGAAGCTTTCTTT. Its translation: CASSPQGQNTEAFF.

CDR3 nucleotides: TGTGCCATCAGTCCTGCCCCGGGGGAGCGGGAGACAAATGAGCAGTTCTTC. Its translation is CAISPAPGERETNEQFF. The J gene is TRBJ2-1, the V gene TRBV10-3; TRBD2 matches at 8 bases. Germline V gene lookup returns CDR1 ENHRY and CDR2 SYGVKD. This CDR3 comprises 17 residues. After removal of 5 bases from V and 7 bases from J, the junction contained 16 bases not matched to a gene.

The chain uses TRBV28 and TRBJ1-2, with no clear D. The V end lost 3 bases, the J end lost 9 bases, and 11 bases lay between the germline ends. In germline, CDR1 is MDHEN, CDR2 SYDVKM. The CDR3 extends over 12 amino acids. CDR3 region: CASSFRGSSYTF. The CDR3, as DNA: TGTGCCAGCAGTTTCCGCGGGAGCAGCTACACCTTC.

The CDR3 DNA sequence: TGTGCCAGCAGGGACAGGGTTAACTATGGCTACACCTTC. Residues: CASRDRVNYGYTF. The V call is TRBV2, the J call TRBJ1-2; 8 bases are a match to TRBD1. This CDR3 is built from 13 residues. Germline CDR1 is SNHLY and CDR2 is FYNNEI. V lost 6 bases, J lost 1 base, and 1 base stayed unmatched.

The chain couples TRBV20-1 to TRBJ1-2; D uncertain. Germline lookup yields CDR1 DFQATT and CDR2 SNEGSKA (reference sequence). With 6 bases removed from V and 12 bases from J, the gap between germline ends came to 11 bases. The CDR3 sequence is 9 residues long. The CDR3 spells CSAGSWDTF. The CDR3 DNA sequence: TGCAGTGCCGGCTCATGGGACACCTTC.

The rearrangement uses TRBV11-3 and TRBJ2-2, with D possibly matching TRBD1 (7 bases). Trimming removed 9 bases at V and 4 bases at J, with 15 bases between. The CDR3 has 14 residues. Germline CDR1 reads SGHNT; CDR2 reads YENEEA. The CDR3, as DNA: TGTGCCAGTAAACCCCAGGGGGGCACCGGGGAGCTGTTTTTT. Protein sequence: CASKPQGGTGELFF.

The chain joins TRBV6-6 to TRBJ2-3, with D maybe TRBD1 (5 bases). The CDR3 runs 11 residues. V was cut by 6 bases and J by 10 bases, with 11 bases left in between. The germline gives CDR1 MNHNY, CDR2 SVGAGI (reference sequence). In nucleotides, the CDR3 is TGTGCCAGCAGAGGCCCAGGGTCGCAGTATTTT. It yields the protein CASRGPGSQYF.

V usage is TRBV5-5 and J usage is TRBJ1-3; possible D gene TRBD1, 5 bases. CDR1 is SGHKS, CDR2 YYEKEE, per germline (reference sequence). CDR3 length equals 13 residues. Trimming shortened V by 3 bases and J by 9 bases, and 13 bases separated the two germline ends. The CDR3 sequence: CASSSGTLTTIYF. For the CDR3, the DNA is TGTGCCAGCAGCTCCGGGACGTTAACCACCATATATTTT. Supplemented by reference TRBV5-5 and TRBJ1-3, the full variable domain reads DAGVTQSPTHLIKTRGQQVTLRCSPISGHKSVSWYQQVLGQGPQFIFQYYEKEERGRGNFPDRFSARQFPNYSSELNVNALLLGDSALYLCASSSGTLTTIYFGEGSWLTVV.

This sequence joins TRBV7-9 and TRBJ1-1; D gene unclear. The V gene lost 1 base and the J gene lost 3 bases, with 9 bases spanning the gap. CDR1 and CDR2 from the germline V gene are SEHNR and FQNEAQ (reference sequence). The CDR3 contains 14 residues. The CDR3 sequence is CASSLVEEYTEAFF. CDR3 DNA sequence: TGTGCCAGCAGCTTAGTGGAGGAGTACACTGAAGCTTTCTTT.

The chain carries TRBV12-5 and TRBJ1-1, with D perhaps TRBD1 (5 bases). CDR1 LGHNT and CDR2 FRNRAP come from the germline V gene. The CDR3 is 14 amino acids. The ends were cut back, 5 bases at V and 2 bases at J, with 12 bases in the middle. The CDR3 spells CASGPGGANTEAFF. Written as DNA, the CDR3 is TGTGCTAGTGGTCCCGGCGGGGCTAACACTGAAGCTTTCTTT.

The genes are TRBV6-2 or TRBV6-3 and TRBJ1-2, with a tentative D call TRBD1 (5 bases). With 2 bases removed from V and 3 bases from J, the gap between germline ends came to 7 bases. The germline V gene has CDR1 MNHEY and CDR2 SVGEGT. CDR3 size: 13 residues. CDR3 sequence: CASSYGGDYGYTF. The CDR3, as DNA: TGTGCCAGCAGTTACGGGGGTGACTATGGCTACACCTTC.

The genes are TRBV24-1 and TRBJ2-3; 9 bases are shared with TRBD2. The CDR3 loop spans 16 amino acids. Germline CDR1 is KGHDR and CDR2 is SFDVKD. Trimming at V came to 3 bases and at J to 7 bases, leaving 10 bases not matched to a gene. The DNA for the CDR3 is TGTGCCACCAGTGATCCGGGTGCGGGAGGGATAAATACGCAGTATTTT. Translation: CATSDPGAGGINTQYF.

This clone was counted a single time. The CDR3 DNA reads as TGTGCCACCAGCAGAGATGGGACGGGAGGCCCGACAGATACGCAGTATTTT. It yields the protein CATSRDGTGGPTDTQYF. This chain links TRBV15 with TRBJ2-3, with 7 nucleotides matching TRBD2. This CDR3 contains 17 residues. Germline loops: CDR1 LNHNV, CDR2 YYDKDF (reference sequence). J gave up 3 bases and V 0 bases, and 9 bases lay outside the gene matches.

The J gene is TRBJ2-2, the V gene TRBV2, with 7 bases that match TRBD2. Germline lookup yields CDR1 SNHLY and CDR2 FYNNEI. The CDR3 runs to 14 residues. The DNA of the CDR3 is TGTGGGGGCCGGCTAGCGGAGAACACCGGGGAGCTGTTTTTT. It is translated as CGGRLAENTGELFF.

The chain couples TRBV7-9 to TRBJ2-1, with 10 bases that match TRBD2. CDR3 length equals 13 residues. Germline loops: CDR1 SEHNR, CDR2 FQNEAQ (reference sequence). Losses at the gene ends were 5 bases for V and 10 bases for J; bases not matched to a gene: 5. The CDR3 sequence: CASSQLLAGEQFF. The CDR3 DNA sequence: TGTGCCAGCAGCCAACTACTAGCGGGAGAGCAGTTCTTC. The full variable domain, with the rest looked up from reference TRBV7-9 and TRBJ2-1, is DTGVSQNPRHKITKRGQNVTFRCDPISEHNRLYWYRQTLGQGPEFLTYFQNEAQLEKSRLLSDRFSAERPKGSFSTLEIQRTEQGDSAMYLCASSQLLAGEQFFGPGTRLTVL.

The rearrangement links TRBV15 to TRBJ1-1; D is perhaps TRBD1 (5 bases). Germline V gene sequence: CDR1 LNHNV, CDR2 YYDKDF (reference sequence). The V and J ends lost 0 bases and 4 bases respectively, with 9 bases between them. There are 14 residues in the CDR3. The CDR3, as DNA: TGTGCCACCAGCAGAGACAGGGCAGGCACTGAAGCTTTCTTT. Its translation is CATSRDRAGTEAFF.

The genes are TRBV4-3 and TRBJ1-1; D call uncertain. The germline V and J ends were trimmed by 0 bases and 4 bases, with 9 bases remaining between them. The CDR3 loop spans 14 amino acids. Germline V CDR1 and CDR2: LGHNA, YSLEER. In DNA, the CDR3 is TGCGCCAGCAGCCAAGATGGCGCTCTCACTGAAGCTTTCTTT. This codes for CASSQDGALTEAFF.

The V gene is TRBV5-1, the J gene TRBJ2-7, with 7 bases identical to TRBD2. The ends lost 0 bases at V and 3 bases at J; junction bases unmatched: 6. From germline, CDR1 is SGHRS and CDR2 YFSETQ. This CDR3 region has 15 residues. CDR3 coding DNA: TGCGCCAGCAGCTTGGCGCTAGCGGCCAACTACGAGCAGTACTTC. Amino acids: CASSLALAANYEQYF. Full variable domain (missing parts from reference TRBV5-1 and TRBJ2-7): KAGVTQTPRYLIKTRGQQVTLSCSPISGHRSVSWYQQTPGQGLQFLFEYFSETQRNKGNFPGRFSGRQFSNSRSEMNVSTLELGDSALYLCASSLALAANYEQYFGPGTRLTVT.

V and J are TRBV5-1 and TRBJ1-5; D is undetermined. With 4 bases removed from V and 4 bases from J, the gap between germline ends came to 15 bases. The length of the CDR3 is 15 residues. Germline V gives CDR1 SGHRS, CDR2 YFSETQ. The CDR3 nucleotides are TGCGCCAGCAGCCGAGACGACCCCGGGAATCAGCCCCAGCATTTT. It yields the protein CASSRDDPGNQPQHF.

The V and J genes are TRBV18 and TRBJ2-5, with D uncertain. The CDR3 has 14 residues. From germline, CDR1 is KGHSH and CDR2 LQKENI. V dropped 3 bases and J dropped 5 bases, with 13 bases sitting between them. The CDR3 spells CASSPQWARETQYF. The CDR3 nucleotides are TGTGCCAGCTCACCCCAGTGGGCGCGTGAGACCCAGTACTTC. The entire variable domain, with the rest obtained from reference TRBV18 and TRBJ2-5, is as follows: NAGVMQNPRHLVRRRGQEARLRCSPMKGHSHVYWYRQLPEEGLKFMVYLQKENIIDESGMPKERFSAEFPKEGPSILRIQQVVRGDSAAYFCASSPQWARETQYFGPGTRLLVL.

The chain carries TRBV28 and TRBJ1-1; the match to TRBD1 covers 7 bases. Germline values: CDR1 MDHEN, CDR2 SYDVKM. V lost 7 bases and J lost 11; bases outside the gene matches: 7. This CDR3 spans 11 amino acids. The CDR3 DNA sequence: TGTGCCAGCAACACAGGGGTTAGGGCTTTCTTT. It translates to CASNTGVRAFF.

The rearrangement links TRBV24-1 to TRBJ2-1; a weak D match, TRBD2 (6 bases). V was shortened by 6 bases and J by 9 bases, with 11 bases between the two germline ends. The CDR3 consists of 12 residues. Germline loops: CDR1 KGHDR, CDR2 SFDVKD. CDR3 in DNA: TGTGCCACCAGTCAGCTAGCGTTTGAGCAGTTCTTC. Residues: CATSQLAFEQFF.

The chain couples TRBV30 to TRBJ1-2; D is undetermined. Trimming took 0 bases from V and 8 from J, leaving 13 bases between them. The germline CDR1 and CDR2 sequences are GTSNPN and SVGIG (reference sequence). The CDR3 is made up of 13 amino acids. CDR3 nucleotides: TGTGCCTGGAGTGTAGTGGGAGTGGGAGGCTACACCTTC. Residues: CAWSVVGVGGYTF.

This clone was recorded a few times. The rearrangement links TRBV19 to TRBJ1-1; D is uncertain. The germline V gene has CDR1 LNHDA and CDR2 SQIVND (reference sequence). This CDR3 region has 14 residues. V was pared by 3 bases and J by 1 base, with 9 bases between. The chain's CDR3 is CASSIDRRNTEAFF. CDR3 bases: TGTGCCAGTAGTATTGATCGGAGGAACACTGAAGCTTTCTTT.